This passage covers 19 T cell receptor beta chains from one sample sequenced in a study of human T cells and chemical hapten exposure. MiXCR, applied by TCRdb to the RACE reads, yields one record per CDR3 protein. The data contain 380,000 or so distinct CDR3 sequences, roughly 6% of them singletons. As to time point: pre-sensitization, week 0. Treatment of the sample: therapeutic diphenylcyclopropenone sensitization with weekly scalp DPC. The sample consisted of whole blood, taken in connection with sensitization to the hapten diphenylcyclopropenone (DPC). These receptors came from a woman aged 18-30 years with alopecia areata. Some clones in this sample may be carry-over from other donors' samples.

The chain recombines TRBV7-2 with TRBJ1-2; the D is unclear. Germline CDR1 reads SGHTA; CDR2 reads FQGNSA. Trimming removed 0 bases at V and 8 bases at J, with 7 bases between. This CDR3 comprises 12 residues. The CDR3 sequence is CASSLASHGYTF. CDR3 DNA: TGTGCCAGCAGCTTAGCCTCTCACGGCTACACCTTC.

This clonotype was counted between two and nine times. The chain carries TRBV2 and TRBJ1-6, with TRBD1 as a possible D gene (6 bases). The CDR3 is made up of 15 amino acids. V was trimmed by 5 bases and J by 2 bases, leaving 10 bases between them. CDR1 and CDR2 (germline): SNHLY, FYNNEI. In DNA, the CDR3 is TGTGCCAGCAGTTATGGACAGACCTATAATTCACCCCTCCACTTT. Translated, it gives CASSYGQTYNSPLHF. Drawing the rest from reference TRBV2 and TRBJ1-6, the complete variable domain is EPEVTQTPSHQVTQMGQEVILRCVPISNHLYFYWYRQILGQKVEFLVSFYNNEISEKSEIFDDQFSVERPDGSNFTLKIRSTKLEDSAMYFCASSYGQTYNSPLHFGNGTRLTVT.

This clonotype was counted at least ten times. V gene TRBV29-1 combines with J gene TRBJ1-1, with D hard to call. CDR1 is SQVTM, CDR2 ANQGSEA, per germline. With 1 base removed from V and 3 bases from J, the gap between germline ends came to 12 bases. The CDR3 consists of 14 residues. The CDR3 DNA reads as TGCAGCGTTGAAGTAGAGGGTCCCTACACTGAAGCTTTCTTT. This codes for CSVEVEGPYTEAFF.

This clonotype occurred many times. The chain employs TRBV5-1 and TRBJ1-5; 7 bases are a match to TRBD1. V was pared by 4 bases and J by 2 bases, with 9 bases of the junction left unmatched. Germline values: CDR1 SGHRS, CDR2 YFSETQ. The CDR3 is 16 amino acids. The CDR3 spells CASSPGDRGGNQPQHF. Here the CDR3 DNA reads TGCGCCAGCAGCCCAGGGGACAGAGGTGGCAATCAGCCCCAGCATTTT. Drawing the rest from reference TRBV5-1 and TRBJ1-5, the complete variable domain is KAGVTQTPRYLIKTRGQQVTLSCSPISGHRSVSWYQQTPGQGLQFLFEYFSETQRNKGNFPGRFSGRQFSNSRSEMNVSTLELGDSALYLCASSPGDRGGNQPQHFGDGTRLSIL.

The table lists this clonotype with many counts. This CDR3 reads CASSYGRGAYEQYF. The CDR3 DNA reads as TGTGCCAGCAGTTACGGTCGGGGGGCCTACGAGCAGTACTTC. V is TRBV6-6 and J is TRBJ2-7; TRBD2 matches 7 bases. The CDR3 has 14 amino acids. Germline CDR1 MNHNY, CDR2 SVGAGI (reference sequence). The ends lost 2 bases at V and 2 bases at J; junction bases unmatched: 3.

This clonotype was observed a few times. The chain joins TRBV18 to TRBJ1-4; 9 nucleotides match TRBD1. Germline values: CDR1 KGHSH, CDR2 LQKENI. V was pared by 4 bases and J by 5 bases, with 2 bases of the junction left unmatched. The CDR3 runs to 14 residues. The CDR3 reads CASSRGTGNEKLFF. In nucleotides, the CDR3 is TGTGCCAGCTCACGCGGGACAGGGAATGAAAAACTGTTTTTT.

This clonotype was seen a handful of times. The J gene is TRBJ2-7, the V gene TRBV6-5; a weak D match, TRBD1 (6 bases). V gave up 6 bases and J gave up 7 bases, with 16 bases separating them. The CDR3 is made up of 13 amino acids. CDR1 MNHEY and CDR2 SVGAGI come from the germline V gene. The CDR3 reads CASSRNRDGEQYF. CDR3 sequence (DNA): TGTGCCAGCAGCCGAAACAGGGACGGGGAGCAGTACTTC.

This clonotype was counted at least ten times. This chain links TRBV12-5 with TRBJ2-7; possible D gene TRBD1, 6 bases. Per the germline V gene, CDR1 is LGHNT and CDR2 is FRNRAP. The CDR3 runs to 16 residues. The V end lost 0 bases, the J end lost 5 bases, and 17 bases lay between the germline ends. CDR3 residues: CASGLVLNRATDEQYF. For the CDR3, the DNA is TGTGCTAGTGGTTTGGTACTTAACAGGGCAACGGACGAGCAGTACTTC.

This clonotype has more than one count but fewer than ten. The chain carries TRBV5-1 and TRBJ2-5, with TRBD1 matching 12 bases. The germline V gene encodes CDR1 SGHRS and CDR2 YFSETQ. V dropped 9 bases and J dropped 7; count of bases not matched to a gene: 4. This CDR3 is 12 amino acids long. The CDR3 nucleotides are TGCGCCACCGGGACAGGGGGCCGGACCCAGTACTTC. It specifies CATGTGGRTQYF.

This clonotype was observed a handful of times. CDR3 amino acids: CASSQGPETTGGAYGYTF. In DNA form, the CDR3 reads TGCGCCAGCAGCCAAGGGCCCGAAACCACAGGGGGCGCCTATGGCTACACCTTC. The chain uses TRBV4-1 and TRBJ1-2, with 9 nucleotides matching TRBD1. The junction had 13 bases not matched to a gene; V was cut back by 1 base and J by 4 bases. This CDR3 region has 18 residues. Germline V gene lookup returns CDR1 MGHRA and CDR2 YSYEKL.

Many counts were recorded for this clonotype. For the CDR3, the DNA is TGCAGCGTTGCAGGAACTAATGAAAAACTGTTTTTT. Its translation: CSVAGTNEKLFF. The chain couples TRBV29-1 to TRBJ1-4, with unresolved D. From germline, CDR1 is SQVTM and CDR2 ANQGSEA. This CDR3 is built from 12 residues. V lost 4 bases and J 1 base, leaving 4 bases between the germline ends.

This clonotype has just a few counts. The chain links TRBV6-2 or TRBV6-3 to TRBJ1-6; D unresolved. The CDR3 totals 12 residues. Germline lookup yields CDR1 MNHEY and CDR2 SVGEGT. Trimming removed 4 bases at V and 10 bases at J, with 8 bases between. CDR3 coding DNA: TGTGCCAGCAGTTTCACGGGATCACCCCTCCACTTT. This encodes CASSFTGSPLHF.

The V gene is TRBV12-3 or TRBV12-4, the J gene TRBJ2-1; a possible D gene is TRBD2 (6 bases). The CDR3 is 15 amino acids. Trimming stripped 7 bases from V and 4 bases from J, with 17 bases between. CDR3 DNA sequence: TGTGCCAGCACCCCCGCCGGGGGAGATTACAATGAGCAGTTCTTC. As protein: CASTPAGGDYNEQFF.

In this sample, this clonotype turned up many times. The chain links TRBV11-2 to TRBJ2-5, with TRBD1 identical over 8 bases. From germline, CDR1 is SGHAT and CDR2 FQNNGV. J was trimmed by 4 bases and V by 6 bases; bases with no gene match: 7. The CDR3 runs to 14 residues. CDR3 protein: CASSAGQGRETQYF. The CDR3 nucleotides are TGTGCCAGCAGTGCAGGACAGGGTCGAGAGACCCAGTACTTC.

This clonotype was detected many times. The chain combines TRBV3-1 with TRBJ2-2; D uncertain. The germline gives CDR1 LGHDT, CDR2 YNNKEL (reference sequence). Trimming left V 2 bases short and J 4 bases short, with 8 bases between. The CDR3 covers 14 residues. The CDR3 loop is CASSQRTSTGELFF. Here the CDR3 DNA reads TGTGCCAGCAGCCAACGAACCTCCACCGGGGAGCTGTTTTTT.

In DNA form, the CDR3 reads TGTGCCAGCAGCTTGCTACTCCCGGGCGGGGAGCTGTTTTTT. Translating gives CASSLLLPGGELFF. This rearrangement joins TRBV7-8 to TRBJ2-2; D remains unclear. The CDR3 runs to 14 residues. The germline V and J ends were trimmed by 3 bases and 7 bases, with 12 bases remaining between them. Germline assignment: CDR1 SGHVS and CDR2 FQNEAQ.

This clonotype was recorded at least ten times. V and J are TRBV6-2 or TRBV6-3 and TRBJ1-5; possibly TRBD1 for D (6 bases). Germline V gene lookup returns CDR1 MNHEY and CDR2 SVGEGT. There are 14 residues in the CDR3. V lost 6 bases and J lost 4, with 13 bases in between. CDR3 loop: CASSRLDRNQPQHF. CDR3 bases: TGTGCCAGCAGCAGACTAGACAGGAATCAGCCCCAGCATTTT.

This clonotype showed up many times. This chain connects TRBV20-1 to TRBJ1-1, with TRBD1 identical over 11 bases. Trimming at V came to 5 bases and at J to 3 bases, leaving 5 bases not matched to a gene. CDR1 DFQATT and CDR2 SNEGSKA come from the germline V gene (reference sequence). The length of the CDR3 is 14 residues. In DNA, the CDR3 is TGCAGTGCTCAAACGGGACAGGGGGACACTGAAGCTTTCTTT. Amino acid sequence: CSAQTGQGDTEAFF.

This clonotype was recorded at least ten times. The rearrangement joins TRBV28 to TRBJ2-7; D is ambiguous. The CDR3 is made up of 12 amino acids. V was cut by 4 bases and J by 5 bases, with 9 bases left in between. The germline gives CDR1 MDHEN, CDR2 SYDVKM. The CDR3 DNA reads TGTGCCAGCAGTTCATTGGGTAACGAGCAGTACTTC. It specifies CASSSLGNEQYF.